These 28 T cell receptor beta chains came from one sample sequenced in a study of shared clonotypes between healthy human individuals. Data came from immunoSEQ multiplex PCR; TCRdb stores just in-frame clones and leaves some out. The sample records about 670,000 clones, around 72% being singletons. Sequencing used memory CD4+ T cells sorted from blood. The subset here: CD45RA-negative fraction. The receptor source for this set is a woman aged 25-40 years in good health.

The genes are TRBV2 and TRBJ2-1, with 8 bases identical to TRBD2. This CDR3 comprises 14 residues. V lost 5 bases, J lost 15 bases, and 15 bases stayed unmatched. Germline values: CDR1 SNHLY, CDR2 FYNNEI. The CDR3: CASSPWTSSTVLFF. Written as DNA, the CDR3 is TGTGCCAGCAGTCCTTGGACTAGCTCTACGGTGCTGTTCTTC.

This clone was seen a single time. This chain joins TRBV7-9 and TRBJ2-5; D is unclear. The CDR3 has 14 amino acids. The germline CDR1 and CDR2 sequences are SEHNR and FQNEAQ (reference sequence). Trimming took off 0 bases at V and 5 bases at J, with 10 bases between the two ends. CDR3 nucleotide sequence: TGTGCCAGCAGCTTAGCAGGGATCAGCGAGACCCAGTACTTC. This translates into CASSLAGISETQYF.

The chain joins TRBV2 to TRBJ2-7; D is unclear. V lost 1 base to trimming and J lost 0 bases, with 7 bases between them. This CDR3 region has 14 residues. The germline V gene has CDR1 SNHLY and CDR2 FYNNEI. In DNA form, the CDR3 reads TGTGCCAGCAGTGAAGGGGCGAGCTCCTACGAGCAGTACTTC. It encodes CASSEGASSYEQYF.

The gene calls are TRBV6-1 and TRBJ2-7; the D gene is possibly TRBD1 (6 bases). Germline lookup yields CDR1 MNHNS and CDR2 SASEGT. V gave up 3 bases and J gave up 6 bases, with 12 bases separating them. The CDR3 is made up of 13 amino acids. The CDR3: CASSDYRVREQYF. The DNA of the CDR3 is TGTGCCAGCAGTGATTACAGGGTCCGCGAGCAGTACTTC.

The chain links TRBV5-6 to TRBJ1-4; D perhaps matches TRBD1 (5 bases). The CDR3 loop spans 14 amino acids. Trimming shortened V by 4 bases and J by 10 bases, and 17 bases separated the two germline ends. Germline V CDR1 and CDR2: SGHDT, YYEEEE. The CDR3: CASSPGTGLRKLFF. CDR3 in DNA: TGTGCCAGCAGCCCCGGGACCGGCCTGAGAAAACTGTTTTTT.

The chain uses TRBV10-3 and TRBJ1-1; possible D gene TRBD1, 6 bases. CDR1 and CDR2 (germline): ENHRY, SYGVKD. Trimming pared 10 bases from V and 5 bases from J, leaving 17 bases between. CDR3 size: 13 residues. CDR3 in DNA: TGTGCCACCGGGGGGGCGTCTGAAACTGAAGCTTTCTTT. As protein: CATGGASETEAFF.

V and J are TRBV6-5 and TRBJ2-2; D not resolved. The CDR3 length is 12 residues. Germline lookup yields CDR1 MNHEY and CDR2 SVGAGI. V lost 7 bases and J 3 bases, leaving 6 bases between the germline ends. As DNA, the CDR3 is TGTGCCAGCAAAGGGCACACCGGGGAGCTGTTTTTT. It codes for CASKGHTGELFF.

This clone came up a few times. The chain carries TRBV4-1 and TRBJ2-5; D is perhaps TRBD1 (6 bases). The CDR3 spans 14 residues. The germline CDR1 and CDR2 sequences are MGHRA and YSYEKL. Trimming took off 1 base at V and 2 bases at J, with 8 bases between the two ends. The chain's CDR3 is CASSQVDSQETQYF. In nucleotides, the CDR3 is TGCGCCAGCAGCCAAGTGGACAGTCAAGAGACCCAGTACTTC.

V and J are TRBV19 and TRBJ2-3, with 10 bases matching TRBD1. CDR1 is LNHDA and CDR2 is SQIVND in the germline V gene (reference sequence). With V trimmed by 6 bases and J by 0 bases, 3 bases remained unmatched. The CDR3 has 15 amino acids. CDR3 DNA sequence: TGTGCCAGTAGCCGACAGGGGGCGAGCACAGATACGCAGTATTTT. Its translation is CASSRQGASTDTQYF.

For this clone: Additional DNA sequences in this sample encode the identical CDR3. The V and J genes are TRBV5-1 and TRBJ1-2; 9 bases align to TRBD1. The ends lost 4 bases at V and 2 bases at J; junction bases unmatched: 6. The length of the CDR3 is 15 residues. Germline lookup yields CDR1 SGHRS and CDR2 YFSETQ. In DNA, the CDR3 is TGCGCCAGCAGCCCGGGGGACAGGGACAACTATGGCTACACCTTC. Its protein is CASSPGDRDNYGYTF.

The genes are TRBV29-1 and TRBJ2-3; D remains ambiguous. Germline V lookup: CDR1 SQVTM, CDR2 ANQGSEA. V was clipped by 0 bases and J by 2 bases, with 9 bases between them. There are 14 residues in the CDR3. The CDR3 is CSVEERGLTDTQYF. The DNA for the CDR3 is TGCAGCGTTGAAGAGCGAGGCCTCACAGATACGCAGTATTTT.

In this sample, this clone turned up many times. The CDR3 DNA reads as TGTGCCAGCAGTGAGGGTACCCTAGCGGGATTGGTAGAGACCCAGTACTTC. Translating it yields CASSEGTLAGLVETQYF. V gene TRBV6-1 combines with J gene TRBJ2-5; TRBD2 agrees at 9 bases. The CDR3 length is 17 residues. The germline CDR1 and CDR2 sequences are MNHNS and SASEGT. After removal of 3 bases from V and 4 bases from J, the junction contained 12 bases not matched to a gene.

The rearrangement links TRBV2 to TRBJ1-5; D is perhaps TRBD1 (6 bases). Germline assignment: CDR1 SNHLY and CDR2 FYNNEI. V shed 2 bases and J shed 3 bases, with 11 bases lying between them. The CDR3 is 15 residues long. DNA of the CDR3: TGTGCCAGCAGTGAATGGGGGCCCCTCAATCAGCCCCAGCATTTT. This gives the protein CASSEWGPLNQPQHF.

This clone has a handful of counts. The rearrangement joins TRBV2 to TRBJ1-4; tentatively, D is TRBD1 (6 bases). This CDR3 has 15 amino acids. The V end was cut by 10 bases, the J end by 0 bases, with 15 bases between. Germline CDR1 and CDR2: SNHLY and FYNNEI. The CDR3 DNA follows: TGTGCCACCAGAGGACAGCCTGCAACTAATGAAAAACTGTTTTTT. Its protein is CATRGQPATNEKLFF.

V gene TRBV10-3 combines with J gene TRBJ1-3, with TRBD1 matching over 8 bases. V lost 4 bases and J lost 2; bases outside the gene matches: 7. The CDR3 spans 16 residues. The germline gives CDR1 ENHRY, CDR2 SYGVKD. CDR3 sequence (DNA): TGTGCCATCAGTGCTTTAACAGGGGGTCCTGGAAACACCATATATTTT. The encoded protein is CAISALTGGPGNTIYF.

The chain is built from TRBV28 and TRBJ2-7; D remains ambiguous. The CDR3 loop spans 14 amino acids. Trimming removed 11 bases at V and 3 bases at J, with 20 bases between. CDR1 is MDHEN, CDR2 SYDVKM, per germline. Here the CDR3 reads CAGSHPWPDYEQYF. As DNA, the CDR3 is TGTGCCGGCTCTCACCCCTGGCCCGACTACGAGCAGTACTTC.

CDR3 coding DNA: TGTGCCAGCAGCTTATTGGGGGGCAATGAGCAGTTCTTC. Its translation: CASSLLGGNEQFF. V gene TRBV7-3 combines with J gene TRBJ2-1; the D gene is possibly TRBD2 (6 bases). This CDR3 contains 13 residues. Trimming cost V 2 bases and J 6 bases, with 8 bases left between them. Germline lookup yields CDR1 SGHTA and CDR2 FQGTGA.

V usage is TRBV10-1 and J usage is TRBJ2-1; D is undetermined. V was clipped by 1 base and J by 0 bases, with 7 bases between them. CDR1 is WNHNN, CDR2 SYGVQD, per germline (reference sequence). This CDR3 is built from 15 residues. CDR3 bases: TGCGCCAGCAGTGAGTTCGTAAGCTCCTACAATGAGCAGTTCTTC. Translating it yields CASSEFVSSYNEQFF.

J is TRBJ2-5 and V is TRBV11-2; TRBD1 matches 7 bases. The V gene end was trimmed by 5 bases and the J gene end by 2 bases; junction bases not matched to a gene: 2. The CDR3 is 13 amino acids. Germline V gene sequence: CDR1 SGHAT, CDR2 FQNNGV. The CDR3 DNA sequence: TGTGCCAGCAGCCCGGGACAGCAAGAGACCCAGTACTTC. It specifies CASSPGQQETQYF. Based on the CDR3 plus reference TRBV11-2 and TRBJ2-5, the full variable domain is EAGVAQSPRYKIIEKRQSVAFWCNPISGHATLYWYQQILGQGPKLLIQFQNNGVVDDSQLPKDRFSAERLKGVDSTLKIQPAKLEDSAVYLCASSPGQQETQYFGPGTRLLVL.

J is TRBJ1-2 and V is TRBV18, with 9 bases aligning to TRBD1. CDR3 length: 15 residues. With V trimmed by 2 bases and J by 7 bases, 8 bases remained unmatched. In germline, CDR1 is KGHSH, CDR2 LQKENI. The CDR3 spells CASSPGDRGKVGYTF. DNA for the CDR3: TGTGCCAGCTCACCAGGCGACAGGGGGAAGGTTGGCTACACCTTC.

The rearrangement links TRBV11-3 to TRBJ2-5, with 8 nucleotides matching TRBD1. The CDR3 extends over 13 amino acids. V trimming: 5 bases; J trimming: 7 bases; junction bases outside the gene matches: 6. Germline CDR1 reads SGHNT; CDR2 reads YENEEA. The CDR3 DNA is TGTGCCAGCAGCCCGGGACAGGCACGGACCCAGTACTTC. It yields the protein CASSPGQARTQYF.

The chain combines TRBV27 with TRBJ1-2; D ambiguous. The germline gives CDR1 MNHEY, CDR2 SMNVEV (reference sequence). Trimming shortened V by 6 bases and J by 2 bases, and 10 bases separated the two germline ends. The CDR3 runs to 13 residues. CDR3 bases: TGTGCCAGCAGAGAATCAGGAAACTATGGCTACACCTTC. Protein sequence: CASRESGNYGYTF.

This chain links TRBV5-8 with TRBJ2-3; D may be TRBD1 (6 bases). There are 14 residues in the CDR3. The germline V and J ends were trimmed by 0 bases and 2 bases, with 7 bases remaining between them. Germline V lookup: CDR1 SGHTS, CDR2 YDEGEE. This CDR3 is CASSLDRATDTQYF. The CDR3 DNA follows: TGTGCCAGCAGCTTGGACAGGGCCACAGATACGCAGTATTTT.

The V call is TRBV29-1, the J call TRBJ1-2; no clear D gene. The CDR3 sequence is 14 residues long. Deletions cut 0 bases from V and 5 bases from J, with 13 bases between. CDR1 is SQVTM and CDR2 is ANQGSEA in the germline V gene. CDR3 in DNA: TGCAGCGTTGAAGATCCGGGAACTGGATATGGCTACACCTTC. Translating it yields CSVEDPGTGYGYTF.

The chain carries TRBV7-9 and TRBJ2-7; maybe TRBD1 (5 bases). This CDR3 contains 14 residues. The V gene lost 1 base and the J gene lost 2 bases, with 9 bases spanning the gap. Germline CDR1 reads SEHNR; CDR2 reads FQNEAQ (reference sequence). CDR3 protein: CASSLGRAPYEQYF. The CDR3 nucleotides read TGTGCCAGCAGCTTAGGCAGGGCCCCCTACGAGCAGTACTTC.

V and J are TRBV30 and TRBJ2-1, with D tentatively TRBD2 (6 bases). This CDR3 is 15 amino acids long. Germline V gene sequence: CDR1 GTSNPN, CDR2 SVGIG (reference sequence). The V end was cut by 3 bases, the J end by 9 bases, with 21 bases between. The CDR3 is CAWSPKRTSFTEQFF. CDR3 nucleotide sequence: TGTGCCTGGAGCCCTAAGCGTACTAGCTTCACTGAGCAGTTCTTC.

V usage is TRBV19 and J usage is TRBJ2-4, with D tentatively TRBD1 or TRBD2 (6 bases each). V lost 6 bases, J lost 0 bases, and 15 bases lay in between. The CDR3 has 16 residues. The germline gives CDR1 LNHDA, CDR2 SQIVND (reference sequence). The CDR3 coding sequence is TGTGCCAGTAGCGATTGGGGGGCTCTAGCCAAAAACATTCAGTACTTC. Its protein is CASSDWGALAKNIQYF. Full variable domain (rest looked up from reference TRBV19 and TRBJ2-4): DGGITQSPKYLFRKEGQNVTLSCEQNLNHDAMYWYRQDPGQGLRLIYYSQIVNDFQKGDIAEGYSVSREKKESFPLTVTSAQKNPTAFYLCASSDWGALAKNIQYFGAGTRLSVL.

This clone was counted many times. The gene calls are TRBV6-4 and TRBJ2-1, with D unresolved. Germline V gene data show CDR1 as MRHNA and CDR2 as SNTAGT. The germline V and J ends were trimmed by 6 bases and 9 bases, with 15 bases remaining between them. The CDR3 loop spans 13 amino acids. The CDR3 sequence is CASSSSFTGEQFF. CDR3 sequence (DNA): TGTGCCAGCAGCTCCTCATTCACGGGTGAGCAGTTCTTC.